The sequence of this TCR beta chain was determined in a study of response to subunit inactivated influenza vaccine (dated by TCRdb to the late 2010s). Regarding the research as a whole: Deep quantitative T cell receptor repertoire profiling was used in the study to track responses to a trivalent subunit inactivated influenza vaccine. The investigation overall reported the following: The authors suggested that each seasonal influenza vaccination may recruit only a limited number of new T cells.

At the junction V is shortened by 7 bases and J by 5 bases, with 14 bases in between. CDR1 and CDR2, per the germline V gene, are MNHEY and SVGEGT. From the cysteine up to the phenylalanine, the CDR3 has a length of 13 residues. The DNA shown is the 39-base CDR3, in frame from base 1. With regard to this clonotype: The specificity of this receptor is unknown. Within one base of it there is no much larger clone, and no base qualities were kept.

The receptor library was made with RT-PCR. Sequencer: Illumina HiSeq 2500. TCRdb took the public reads, trimmed them with fastp at Q25, ran MiXCR for clone calling and kept in-frame beta chains. Each record represents a unique CDR3 protein, reported with the most common genes and DNA among its rows. The sample table shows about 780,000 distinct CDR3 sequences, and about a fifth are seen once. The ten largest clones add up to under 13% of the sample. In this chain, TRBV6-2 or TRBV6-3 is recombined with TRBJ2-5; the D assignment is uncertain and may be TRBD1 or TRBD2, with 5 bases supporting each. This sequence was found in a man aged 45-60 years who received an inactivated influenza vaccine. Donor details come from another sample of the same person, matched by shared clones. The input for sequencing was PBMCs from blood, taken roughly 5 days after vaccination. The CDR3 protein is CASMKWGPETQYF. DNA sequence: TGTGCCAGCATGAAGTGGGGACCGGAGACCCAGTACTTC.